Listed below are T cell receptor beta chains from one sample, sequenced in a study of post-analysis software for immune sequencing data. TCRdb recomputed calls from the PCR reads with MiXCR, one row per CDR3 protein. This table has some 240,000 distinct CDR3 sequences, just over 35% appearing once. The specimen was blood. The receptors were sampled from a girl between 10 and 17 years old with multiple sclerosis. CDR3s include the opening cysteine and the closing phenylalanine or tryptophan. D genes are given only for firm matches. A clone size is listed for some rows: how often the clone was seen (once, few, many), or a class if it is expanded.

D,V,size,J,DNA,CDR3
.,TRBV28,few,TRBJ1-5,TGTGCCAGCAGTCCATCCCCCGGACGGTTTAGCAATCAGCCCCAGCATTTT,CASSPSPGRFSNQPQHF
TRBD1,TRBV6-1,many,TRBJ2-3,TGTGCCAGCAGGGACAGGGTAGATACGCAGTATTTT,CASRDRVDTQYF
.,TRBV19,.,TRBJ1-1,TGTGCCACCGGACCGGGGAGGTGGAACACTGAAGCTTTCTTT,CATGPGRWNTEAFF
.,TRBV5-1,many,TRBJ2-5,TGCGCCAGCAGCTTGGATGCCTCTGAAGAGACCCAGTACTTC,CASSLDASEETQYF
TRBD1,TRBV6-1,.,TRBJ2-1,TGTGCCAGCAGTCCCCGACCCCCTGACAGGGGCAATGAGCAGTTCTTC,CASSPRPPDRGNEQFF
.,TRBV7-9,once,TRBJ2-3,TGTGCCAGCAGCTTAGCAGCGTATACGCAGTATTTT,CASSLAAYTQYF
.,TRBV21-1,.,TRBJ2-2,TGTGTCCTTACACCGAACGGACACAACACCGGGGAGCTGTTTTTT,CVLTPNGHNTGELFF
.,TRBV6-6,once,TRBJ2-7,TGTGCCAGCAGTTACGCAGGGGCCTACGAGCAGTACTTC,CASSYAGAYEQYF
.,TRBV5-1,many,TRBJ2-1,TGCGCCAGCAGCCCAGTGCAGATGGCAGGGACCCACAATGAGCAGTTCTTC,CASSPVQMAGTHNEQFF
.,TRBV29-1,once,TRBJ2-5,TGCAGCGTAGAATACCTTGGACAGAAAGAGACCCAGTACTTC,CSVEYLGQKETQYF
TRBD1,TRBV5-1,.,TRBJ1-2,TGCGCCAGCAGCTTTGCCCCGGGACAGGGGGCGGCAAACACCTTC,CASSFAPGQGAANTF
.,TRBV5-6,few,TRBJ2-3,TGTGCCAGCAGCTCCCCCCCCATGGCAAAGGATACGCAGTATTTT,CASSSPPMAKDTQYF
.,TRBV20-1,.,TRBJ2-7,TGCAGTGCCCGCTCTGCGGGGCTCTCCTACGAGCAGTACTTC,CSARSAGLSYEQYF
TRBD2,TRBV20-1,.,TRBJ2-6,TGCAGTGCTAGAGATGCCCTAGCGGGTCGCTCTGGGGCCAACGTCCTGACTTTC,CSARDALAGRSGANVLTF
.,TRBV7-8,many,TRBJ2-3,TGTGCCAGCAGCGCCGGGGACGGACACACAGATACGCAGTATTTT,CASSAGDGHTDTQYF
.,TRBV12-3/TRBV12-4,.,TRBJ1-4,TGTGCCGGCAGTCTAACGACGACAGGTCCGTATGAAAAACTGTTTTTT,CAGSLTTTGPYEKLFF
.,TRBV6-2/TRBV6-3,many,TRBJ2-7,TGTGCCAGCAGCCTCACACAGGGAACTGGCGAGCAGTACTTC,CASSLTQGTGEQYF